This record covers a single T cell receptor beta chain. Unique molecular identifiers were incorporated during preparation of the TCRbeta library. TCRdb itself ran the PCR reads through MiXCR, one entry per CDR3 protein. The sample has about 900,000 distinct CDR3 sequences; roughly 29% are singletons. The data were obtained in a study of T-cell reconstitution after alpha-beta-depleted transplantation in children. The CDR3 length is 16 residues. After removal of 1 base from V and 4 bases from J, the junction contained 6 bases not matched to a gene. CDR1 and CDR2 from the germline V gene are KGHDR and SFDVKD.

The receptor's source is a boy in the first two years of life who had a stem cell transplant for SCID, so the T cells may come from the graft donor. The V gene is TRBV24-1, the J gene TRBJ2-5; 9 nucleotides agree with TRBD2. Source: PBMCs, mostly from graft donor cells, taken 360 days after TCRalphabeta/CD19-depleted stem cell transplant. CDR3 region: CATSDFPGTSLETQYF. Written as DNA, the CDR3 is TGTGCCACCAGTGATTTCCCAGGGACTAGCTTAGAGACCCAGTACTTC.